Listed here are 30 T cell receptor beta chains from one sample, sequenced in a study of cytomegalovirus exposure and HLA in healthy donors. The primer mix had 60 Vbeta and 13 Jbeta primers. The repertoire was sequenced with immunoSEQ multiplex PCR; TCRdb's copy has only in-frame clones and lacks some. The top ten hold 1.7% of the sample, which has about 250,000 clones, roughly 91% seen once. The specimen was PBMCs. These TCRs come from a girl aged 2 to 9 in good health and CMV-seronegative.

The chain has TRBV30 and TRBJ1-6; 9 bases are a match to TRBD1. This CDR3 has 13 residues. The germline V gene has CDR1 GTSNPN and CDR2 SVGIG (reference sequence). The V segment lost 5 bases and the J segment 7 bases; nucleotides outside the gene matches: 3. CDR3 nucleotides: TGTGCCTGGGGGGACAGGGAAAATTCACCCCTCCACTTT. Its translation: CAWGDRENSPLHF. The full variable domain, its missing parts supplied by reference TRBV30 and TRBJ1-6, is SQTIHQWPATLVQPVGSPLSLECTVEGTSNPNLYWYRQAAGRGLQLLFYSVGIGQISSEVPQNLSASRPQDRQFILSSKKLLLSDSGFYLCAWGDRENSPLHFGNGTRLTVT.

This clone was recorded only once. V is TRBV28 and J is TRBJ1-2; weak D call: TRBD1 (6 bases). Trimming cost V 8 bases and J 3 bases, with 16 bases left between them. Germline V CDR1 and CDR2: MDHEN, SYDVKM. The CDR3 extends over 14 amino acids. Here the CDR3 reads CASEQGGYDYGYTF. As DNA, the CDR3 is TGTGCCAGCGAACAGGGTGGGTACGACTATGGCTACACCTTC.

The chain recombines TRBV12-2 with TRBJ2-7; the D call of TRBD2 is as the table states it, not checked on the DNA. TRBV12-2 is described as a pseudogene. The CDR3 sequence is 15 residues long. CDR3 amino acids: CASRSCTSGRARQYF. CDR3 nucleotide sequence: TGTGCAAGTCGCTCTTGCACTAGCGGGAGGGCCAGGCAGTACTTC.

This rearrangement joins TRBV7-2 to TRBJ1-3; D is undetermined. The CDR3 has 15 residues. Germline CDR1 reads SGHTA; CDR2 reads FQGNSA. V was cut by 0 bases and J by 5 bases, with 11 bases left in between. The chain's CDR3 is CASSLAVGGRNTIYF. Written as DNA, the CDR3 is TGTGCCAGCAGCTTAGCTGTGGGAGGGAGAAACACCATATATTTT.

The chain has TRBV11-1 and TRBJ1-2, with D perhaps TRBD1 (5 bases). Germline V gene sequence: CDR1 SGHAT, CDR2 FQDESV (reference sequence). CDR3 length: 12 residues. V lost 8 bases, J lost 8 bases, and 15 bases lay in between. The CDR3 coding sequence is TGTGCCAGCGGTCCACGGGGGGAAGGCTACACCTTC. Its protein product is CASGPRGEGYTF.

The chain recombines TRBV18 with TRBJ2-2; possible D gene TRBD2, 6 bases. Trimming took 4 bases from V and 4 from J, leaving 13 bases between them. The CDR3 is 15 residues long. Germline values: CDR1 KGHSH, CDR2 LQKENI. CDR3 loop: CASSLIPEGTGELFF. In DNA form, the CDR3 reads TGTGCCAGCTCACTAATACCGGAGGGCACCGGGGAGCTGTTTTTT.

The rearrangement uses TRBV1 and TRBJ2-2; whether TRBD2, the table's D call, matches the DNA was not checked. TRBV1 corresponds to a pseudogene. The CDR3 spans 19 residues. In DNA, the CDR3 is TGCACCAGCAGCCCCCCCGGGACTAGCGGGGGGGCCCCACACCGGGGAGCTGTTTTT. Translation: CTSSPPGTSGGAPHRGAVF.

The chain links TRBV28 to TRBJ2-3; D unresolved. Germline V CDR1 and CDR2: MDHEN, SYDVKM. V lost 5 bases, J lost 0 bases, and 15 bases lay in between. The CDR3 contains 16 residues. CDR3 protein: CASSLPTAPSTDTQYF. CDR3 in DNA: TGTGCCAGCAGTCTTCCGACTGCTCCTAGCACAGATACGCAGTATTTT.

The chain has TRBV6-6 and TRBJ2-3; 13 bases are a match to TRBD2. V lost 6 bases to trimming and J lost 2 bases; unmatched junction nucleotides: 5. Germline V gene data show CDR1 as MNHNY and CDR2 as SVGAGI (reference sequence). CDR3 size: 16 residues. CDR3 region: CASSFGTSGNTDTQYF. Written as DNA, the CDR3 is TGTGCCAGCAGCTTCGGGACTAGCGGGAACACAGATACGCAGTATTTT.

This clone is a singleton in its sample. The chain combines TRBV7-8 with TRBJ1-1; 10 bases match TRBD1. J gave up 4 bases and V 6 bases, and 11 bases lay outside the gene matches. There are 16 residues in the CDR3. The V gene's germline CDR1 is SGHVS and CDR2 FQNEAQ. CDR3 sequence: CASRETGGDSPTEAFF. The CDR3 nucleotides are TGTGCCAGCAGGGAGACAGGGGGCGATTCCCCCACTGAAGCTTTCTTT.

The chain recombines TRBV11-3 with TRBJ1-1, with D hard to call. The ends were cut back, 3 bases at V and 4 bases at J, with 9 bases in the middle. The germline CDR1 and CDR2 sequences are SGHNT and YENEEA. This CDR3 is built from 13 residues. Written as DNA, the CDR3 is TGTGCCAGCAGCTTCGAGGTGGGCACTGAAGCTTTCTTT. Translated: CASSFEVGTEAFF.

This clone was seen once. The CDR3 sequence: CSVSPGQGIPGEKLFF. CDR3 in DNA: TGCAGCGTTTCTCCGGGACAGGGGATCCCCGGAGAAAAACTGTTTTTT. V usage is TRBV29-1 and J usage is TRBJ1-4; 10 nucleotides line up with TRBD1. J lost 8 bases, V lost 5 bases, and 14 bases had no gene match. Germline assignment: CDR1 SQVTM and CDR2 ANQGSEA. This CDR3 has 16 residues.

This clone was picked up one time. The DNA of the CDR3 is TGTGCCAATCACAGGGCAATGAACACTGAAGCTTTCTTT. Amino acid sequence: CANHRAMNTEAFF. The chain is built from TRBV21-1 and TRBJ1-1; TRBD1 was called by the table and not checked on the DNA. TRBV21-1 is termed a pseudogene. This CDR3 contains 13 residues.

This clone has just one count. The V and J genes are TRBV5-6 and TRBJ1-1, with 10 bases matching TRBD1. CDR1 SGHDT and CDR2 YYEEEE come from the germline V gene. The junction had 12 bases not matched to a gene; V was cut back by 3 bases and J by 7 bases. The CDR3 is 16 amino acids. Written as DNA, the CDR3 is TGTGCCAGCAGCTGGACGGGACAGGGGAAGAAGGGTGAAGCTTTCTTT. Residues: CASSWTGQGKKGEAFF. Variable domain in full (rest from reference TRBV5-6 and TRBJ1-1): DAGVTQSPTHLIKTRGQQVTLRCSPKSGHDTVSWYQQALGQGPQFIFQYYEEEERQRGNFPDRFSGHQFPNYSSELNVNALLLGDSALYLCASSWTGQGKKGEAFFGQGTRLTVV.

V and J are TRBV9 and TRBJ1-1; D gene unclear. Per germline, CDR1 SGDLS and CDR2 YYNGEE. Trimming shortened V by 4 bases and J by 5 bases, and 9 bases separated the two germline ends. The CDR3 has 12 residues. CDR3 bases: TGTGCCAGCAGCCCGACTGGAACTGAAGCTTTCTTT. Translating gives CASSPTGTEAFF.

The rearrangement uses TRBV2 and TRBJ2-1; 13 nucleotides agree with TRBD2. The germline V gene has CDR1 SNHLY and CDR2 FYNNEI. V lost 6 bases, J lost 3 bases, and 5 bases stayed unmatched. The CDR3 extends over 16 amino acids. CDR3 amino acids: CASRGLAGVRYNEQFF. In nucleotides, the CDR3 is TGTGCCAGCAGAGGACTAGCGGGAGTCCGCTACAATGAGCAGTTCTTC.

The chain carries TRBV6-4 and TRBJ2-3, with 7 nucleotides matching TRBD1. This CDR3 region has 14 residues. Germline V gene data show CDR1 as MRHNA and CDR2 as SNTAGT. With 5 bases clipped from V and 4 bases from J, the junction kept 6 bases outside the gene matches. DNA for the CDR3: TGTGCCAGCAGTATGAGACAGGGCGCAGATACGCAGTATTTT. Translating it yields CASSMRQGADTQYF.

This sequence joins TRBV21-1 and TRBJ1-1. TRBV21-1 is a listed pseudogene. CDR3 size: 17 residues. The CDR3 region is CASSKEVTEAVNTEAFF. Written as DNA, the CDR3 is TGTGCCAGCAGCAAAGAGGTTACGGAGGCCGTGAACACTGAAGCTTTCTTT.

The chain combines TRBV5-5 with TRBJ2-5; D might be TRBD1 (6 bases). The ends were cut back, 3 bases at V and 5 bases at J, with 17 bases in the middle. The CDR3 totals 15 residues. Germline CDR1 reads SGHKS; CDR2 reads YYEKEE (reference sequence). Here the CDR3 reads CASSSWGGGEETQYF. The CDR3, as DNA: TGTGCCAGCAGCTCTTGGGGTGGGGGCGAGGAGACCCAGTACTTC.

The chain links TRBV27 to TRBJ2-1, with 10 bases lining up with TRBD2. With V trimmed by 3 bases and J by 2 bases, 4 bases remained unmatched. CDR1 is MNHEY and CDR2 is SMNVEV in the germline V gene (reference sequence). The CDR3 contains 16 residues. CDR3 coding DNA: TGTGCCAGCAGTTTCGATAGCGGGAGGCCCTACAATGAGCAGTTCTTC. Amino acid sequence: CASSFDSGRPYNEQFF.

V and J are TRBV28 and TRBJ1-1; 7 bases line up with TRBD1. This CDR3 comprises 15 residues. Germline CDR1 reads MDHEN; CDR2 reads SYDVKM. V gave up 6 bases and J gave up 3 bases; unmatched junction bases: 10. CDR3 protein: CASSPWRGLYTEAFF. CDR3 in DNA: TGTGCCAGCAGCCCCTGGAGGGGGCTCTACACTGAAGCTTTCTTT. Supplemented by reference TRBV28 and TRBJ1-1, the full variable domain reads DVKVTQSSRYLVKRTGEKVFLECVQDMDHENMFWYRQDPGLGLRLIYFSYDVKMKEKGDIPEGYSVSREKKERFSLILESASTNQTSMYLCASSPWRGLYTEAFFGQGTRLTVV.

The genes are TRBV2 and TRBJ1-1, with TRBD1 as a possible D gene (5 bases). The germline V gene encodes CDR1 SNHLY and CDR2 FYNNEI. This CDR3 has 14 amino acids. Trimming took 6 bases from V and 4 from J, leaving 15 bases between them. The CDR3 DNA follows: TGTGCCAGCAGGGCAGCGGGGGATCTCACTGAAGCTTTCTTT. Protein sequence: CASRAAGDLTEAFF.

The chain carries TRBV5-1 and TRBJ1-5; 8 bases line up with TRBD1. The CDR3 is 15 residues long. The germline V gene has CDR1 SGHRS and CDR2 YFSETQ. The junction had 5 bases not matched to a gene; V was cut back by 5 bases and J by 1 base. CDR3 sequence reads: CASSPGGMSNQPQHF. The CDR3 nucleotides read TGCGCCAGCAGTCCAGGGGGCATGAGCAATCAGCCCCAGCATTTT.

This rearrangement joins TRBV7-2 to TRBJ2-2, with 9 bases identical to TRBD1. The J segment lost 5 bases and the V segment lost 0 bases, leaving 7 bases of the junction unmatched. The length of the CDR3 is 17 residues. Germline CDR1 and CDR2: SGHTA and FQGNSA. In DNA form, the CDR3 reads TGTGCCAGCAGCTTAGCGCTTGGACAGGGGAGGACCGGGGAGCTGTTTTTT. Protein sequence: CASSLALGQGRTGELFF.

The chain has TRBV19 and TRBJ2-7, with D perhaps TRBD1 (5 bases). This CDR3 is 14 amino acids long. Germline CDR1 LNHDA, CDR2 SQIVND (reference sequence). V lost 5 bases and J lost 7, with 18 bases in between. CDR3 amino acids: CASSSRQGVLEQYF. The DNA of the CDR3 is TGTGCCAGTAGTTCTAGACAAGGGGTTTTGGAGCAGTACTTC.

This chain connects TRBV30 to TRBJ1-5, with 9 bases aligning to TRBD1. The CDR3 is 15 amino acids. From germline, CDR1 is GTSNPN and CDR2 SVGIG (reference sequence). Trimming removed 3 bases from V and 0 bases from J; junction bases left unmatched: 3. In DNA form, the CDR3 reads TGTGCCTGGAGGAGGACAGGGGTTAGCAATCAGCCCCAGCATTTT. Translating gives CAWRRTGVSNQPQHF.

V is TRBV29-1 and J is TRBJ2-7; 11 bases match TRBD2. The J segment lost 7 bases and the V segment lost 6 bases, leaving 11 bases of the junction unmatched. This CDR3 has 14 residues. The germline V gene encodes CDR1 SQVTM and CDR2 ANQGSEA. The CDR3: CSVMVDSGREEQYF. Here the CDR3 DNA reads TGCAGCGTCATGGTAGATAGCGGGAGGGAAGAGCAGTACTTC.

The chain links TRBV19 to TRBJ2-5, with 7 bases aligning to TRBD1. Germline trimming cut 5 bases from V and 2 bases from J; bases unmatched to any gene: 8. The CDR3 runs 15 residues. The germline gives CDR1 LNHDA, CDR2 SQIVND (reference sequence). The CDR3 sequence: CASSAHPRGQETQYF. In DNA form, the CDR3 reads TGTGCCAGTAGTGCACACCCCAGGGGGCAAGAGACCCAGTACTTC.

The chain carries TRBV6-5 and TRBJ2-3, with TRBD2 matching over 9 bases. CDR1 is MNHEY and CDR2 is SVGAGI in the germline V gene. V shed 7 bases and J 3 bases; nucleotides not matched to a gene: 5. The CDR3 consists of 14 residues. The CDR3 coding sequence is TGTGCCAGCAACCGACTAGCGGATACAGATACGCAGTATTTT. It specifies CASNRLADTDTQYF.

The V call is TRBV30, the J call TRBJ2-6, with D possibly matching TRBD2 (5 bases). Deletions cut 3 bases from V and 2 bases from J, with 11 bases between. Per the germline V gene, CDR1 is GTSNPN and CDR2 is SVGIG (reference sequence). The CDR3 loop spans 15 amino acids. The CDR3 DNA is TGTGCCTGGAGCCCGGGGAACCCTGGGGCCAACGTCCTGACTTTC. As protein: CAWSPGNPGANVLTF.